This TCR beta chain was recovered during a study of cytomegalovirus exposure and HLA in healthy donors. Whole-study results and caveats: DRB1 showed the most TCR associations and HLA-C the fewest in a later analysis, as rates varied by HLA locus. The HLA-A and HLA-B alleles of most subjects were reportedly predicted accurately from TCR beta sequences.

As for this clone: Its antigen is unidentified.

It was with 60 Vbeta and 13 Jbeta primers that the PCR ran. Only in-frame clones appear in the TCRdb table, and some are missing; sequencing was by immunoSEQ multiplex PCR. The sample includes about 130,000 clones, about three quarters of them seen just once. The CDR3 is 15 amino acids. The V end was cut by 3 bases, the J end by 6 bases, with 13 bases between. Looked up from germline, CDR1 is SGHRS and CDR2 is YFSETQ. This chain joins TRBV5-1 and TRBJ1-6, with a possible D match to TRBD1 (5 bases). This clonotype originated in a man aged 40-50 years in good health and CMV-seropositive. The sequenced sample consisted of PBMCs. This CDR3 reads CASSSQSTANSPLHF. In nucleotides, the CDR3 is TGCGCCAGCAGCTCCCAGTCGACAGCTAATTCACCCCTCCACTTT.